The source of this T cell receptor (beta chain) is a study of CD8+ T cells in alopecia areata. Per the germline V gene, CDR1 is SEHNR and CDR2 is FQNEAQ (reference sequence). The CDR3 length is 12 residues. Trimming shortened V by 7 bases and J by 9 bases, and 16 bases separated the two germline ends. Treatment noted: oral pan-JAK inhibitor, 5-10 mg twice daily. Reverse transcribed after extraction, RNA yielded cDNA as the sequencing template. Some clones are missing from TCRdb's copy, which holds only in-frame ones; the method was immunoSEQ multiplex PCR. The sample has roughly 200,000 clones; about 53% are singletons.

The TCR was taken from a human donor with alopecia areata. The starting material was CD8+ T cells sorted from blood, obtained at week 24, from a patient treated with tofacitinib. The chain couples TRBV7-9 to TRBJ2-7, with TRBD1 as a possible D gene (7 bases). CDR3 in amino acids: CASTLGTAGQYF. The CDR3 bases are TGTGCCAGCACCCTAGGGACAGCGGGGCAGTACTTC.